The entry below gives a single TCR beta chain sequence along with its context. In the original processing: Reference gene primers were amplified, and this amplification served to estimate nucleated cell counts. TCRdb's table, derived via immunoSEQ multiplex PCR, lists solely in-frame clones and lacks some. V and J calls and clone size are copied from that table; D and trimming were computed from the DNA. The sample has roughly 58,000 clones, roughly four fifths seen once. The sample belongs to a study of blood T cell repertoires in COVID-19. Across the whole study: The United States, Italy and Spain supplied acute and convalescent COVID-19 samples.

The sequenced sample consisted of peripheral blood. The receptor's source is a man aged 55 to 70 with COVID-19, enrolled during active disease.

The CDR3 coding sequence is TGTGCCAGCTCACCACCCTGGGCCGCTTCCGAGACTTTCTTT. Protein sequence: CASSPPWAASETFF. This chain links TRBV18 with TRBJ1-1; no reliable D call. The V gene's germline CDR1 is KGHSH and CDR2 LQKENI. This CDR3 contains 14 residues. The V end was cut by 0 bases, the J end by 12 bases, with 17 bases between.